The 2 T cell receptor beta chains given below trace back to one sample, sequenced in a study of identical twins. MiXCR was run by TCRdb on the 5' RACE reads, yielding one entry per CDR3 protein. The table records about 250,000 distinct CDR3 sequences, more than 13% of them present only once. The sequenced material came from memory (CD45RO+) T cells sorted from blood. The receptors shown here come from a young woman in good health.

This clonotype has ten or more counts. The chain employs TRBV2 and TRBJ1-5, with D perhaps matching TRBD1 (5 bases). Germline CDR1 reads SNHLY; CDR2 reads FYNNEI. The CDR3 extends over 14 amino acids. The germline V and J ends were trimmed by 5 bases and 6 bases, with 14 bases remaining between them. CDR3 coding DNA: TGTGCCAGCAGTAGCTCGGTCGGGGGTCAGCCCCAGCATTTT. Amino acids: CASSSSVGGQPQHF.

This clonotype was seen a few times. The chain joins TRBV4-3 to TRBJ1-1; D ambiguous. This CDR3 is 14 amino acids long. The V gene lost 5 bases and the J gene lost 7 bases, with 17 bases spanning the gap. Germline loops: CDR1 LGHNA, CDR2 YSLEER. The CDR3 reads CASSRLGDRIEAFF. CDR3 bases: TGCGCCAGCAGCAGGTTAGGTGACCGGATTGAAGCTTTCTTT.